This TCR beta chain was recorded in a study of glioma-infiltrating T cells. TCR alpha and beta CDR3 regions were amplified from RNA using iRepertoire nested multiplex PCR. In TCRdb, the multiplex PCR reads were re-called with MiXCR into one record per CDR3 protein. The sample has roughly 100,000 distinct CDR3 sequences; approximately 28% are singletons. This clonotype was counted a few times. What it binds is unknown. Germline values: CDR1 SGHTA, CDR2 FQGNSA. CDR3 length equals 15 residues. The J segment lost 6 bases and the V segment lost 4 bases, leaving 9 bases of the junction unmatched. Study-level findings and limits: Non-neoplastic patients had below-expected tissue-blood divergence, while all gliomas exceeded expectation.

Sequences were obtained from glioma tissue, nonneoplastic brain tissue, or PBMCs (not recorded which). The origin of this receptor is a human donor with low-grade glioma or glioblastoma, undergoing nonglioma brain surgery, or in good health (not recorded which). The V and J genes are TRBV7-2 and TRBJ1-5; 7 bases agree with TRBD1. The CDR3 nucleotides read TGTGCCAGCAGCTCCTGGGGAGGGGGCGGTCAGCCCCAGCATTTT. Residues: CASSSWGGGGQPQHF.